Listed below are T cell receptor beta chains from one sample, sequenced in a study of PD-1 blockade in mismatch repair-deficient tumors. Some clones are missing from TCRdb's copy, which holds only in-frame ones; the method was immunoSEQ multiplex PCR. Of around 120,000 clones listed, around nine tenths are singletons. The sample consisted of peripheral blood, taken approximately 72 weeks after starting pembrolizumab. The origin of the receptors is an adult with mismatch repair-deficient cancer. Each CDR3 is given with its conserved first and last residue.

>TRBV28|13|TRBJ2-6
CASSIGGANVLTF
>TRBV11-3|15|TRBJ2-7
CASSLGQGAFYEQYF
>TRBV5-1|14|TRBJ2-7
CASSLGQGRYEQYF
>TRBV5-5|13|TRBJ2-7
CASSLDLAAEQYF
>TRBV5-6|16|TRBJ2-7
CASSLFSREDNYEQYF
>TRBV27|15|TRBJ2-1
CASSLGTSGNNEQFF
>TRBV19|13|TRBJ1-5
CASSTARGGPQHF
>TRBV10-1|15|TRBJ2-2
CASSGKTTPSGELFF
>TRBV5-8|13|TRBJ1-3
CASSLRTGDTIYF
>TRBV27|14|TRBJ2-2
CASRSQGTTGELFF
>TRBV30|13|TRBJ2-7
CAWRGLAGGEQYF
>TRBV27|18|TRBJ2-7
CASSPRDTGLAGAYEQYF
>TRBV7-9|14|TRBJ1-3
CASSLENSGNTIYF
>TRBV13|15|TRBJ2-7
CASSTRTSGSREQYF
>TRBV11-2|13|TRBJ2-7
CASSIGQVYEQYF
>TRBV4-1|14|TRBJ1-1
CASSQRQGNAEAFF
>TRBV19|17|TRBJ2-7
CASSIEMGLGLTYEQYF
>TRBV13|14|TRBJ2-3
CASSLSRWGDTQYF
>TRBV29-1|14|TRBJ2-7
CSVVPGEGTYEQYF
>TRBV11-2|18|TRBJ2-5
CASSKRDSQAVYQETQYF
>TRBV6-4|14|TRBJ2-2
CASRDSSGIGELFF
>TRBV11-3|15|TRBJ2-2
CASSPGTSGPGELFF
>TRBV6-6|13|TRBJ2-7
CASSPDRAYEQYF
>TRBV27|14|TRBJ2-7
CASSFSGREREQYF
>TRBV6-5|14|TRBJ2-1
CASSYSTLANEQFF